This T cell receptor (beta chain) stems from a study of cytomegalovirus exposure and HLA in healthy donors. V was clipped by 1 base and J by 6 bases; unmatched bases: 7. Per germline, CDR1 SEHNR and CDR2 FQNEAQ (reference sequence). CDR3 length: 15 amino acids. PCR involved 60 Vbeta and 13 Jbeta primers. Assay used: immunoSEQ multiplex PCR; TCRdb lists only in-frame clones, some missing. The sample holds 100,000 to 150,000 clones. The rearrangement uses TRBV7-9 and TRBJ2-7; 9 bases map to TRBD2. The TCR was taken from a woman aged 40-49 years in good health and CMV-seropositive. Material: PBMCs. The CDR3 loop is CASSLGAGGQREQYF. The DNA for the CDR3 is TGTGCCAGCAGCTTAGGGGCGGGAGGGCAACGCGAGCAGTACTTC.